The 29 T cell receptor beta chains given below trace back to one sample, sequenced in a study of CD8 T cells in ankylosing spondylitis. TCRdb processed the 5' RACE reads anew with MiXCR; each CDR3 protein has one entry. The sample lists roughly 230,000 distinct CDR3 sequences, over 15% seen once, with roughly a third in the top ten. Sequenced input: blood, either unsorted or a sorted T cell fraction (not recorded which). Every receptor here comes from a male donor with ankylosing spondylitis or in good health (not recorded which).

For the CDR3, the DNA is TGTGCTAGTGGTTTGAAGCTAGCGGGAGTACAAGAGACCCAGTACTTC. Translated: CASGLKLAGVQETQYF. This chain joins TRBV12-5 and TRBJ2-5; 10 positions match TRBD2. With 2 bases clipped from V and 2 bases from J, the junction kept 5 bases outside the gene matches. Per germline, CDR1 LGHNT and CDR2 FRNRAP. The length of the CDR3 is 16 residues.

This clonotype was seen repeatedly, ten times or more. The chain links TRBV5-1 to TRBJ2-7, with 10 bases matching TRBD2. Trimming removed 5 bases from V and 2 bases from J; junction bases left unmatched: 7. The germline V gene encodes CDR1 SGHRS and CDR2 YFSETQ. This CDR3 has 15 amino acids. CDR3 DNA: TGCGCCAGCAGTACAGAGCGGGAGGGTCCCTACGAGCAGTACTTC. Amino acid sequence: CASSTEREGPYEQYF.

The chain recombines TRBV9 with TRBJ2-3; 7 nucleotides line up with TRBD2. The CDR3 runs 15 residues. Germline loops: CDR1 SGDLS, CDR2 YYNGEE. V shed 0 bases, J shed 2 bases, and the junction held 3 bases outside the gene matches. This chain's CDR3 is CASSVATSITDTQYF. CDR3 nucleotide sequence: TGTGCCAGCAGCGTAGCGACTAGCATCACAGATACGCAGTATTTT.

This rearrangement joins TRBV7-8 to TRBJ2-2; maybe TRBD1 (6 bases). Germline CDR1 and CDR2: SGHVS and FQNEAQ. This CDR3 is built from 13 residues. Trimming left V 5 bases short and J 10 bases short, with 14 bases between. The CDR3 DNA is TGTGCCAGCAGCCGGGCAGGGGTAGAGGAGCTGTTTTTT. As protein: CASSRAGVEELFF.

This clonotype was observed many times. This chain links TRBV29-1 with TRBJ2-7; TRBD1 might be the D (6 bases). V was clipped by 6 bases and J by 6 bases, with 18 bases between them. Germline V gives CDR1 SQVTM, CDR2 ANQGSEA. The CDR3 has 13 amino acids. The CDR3 sequence is CSVLGAGVTEQYF. The CDR3 DNA follows: TGCAGCGTCCTAGGGGCAGGGGTGACCGAGCAGTACTTC.

This clonotype was found a few times. V is TRBV7-9 and J is TRBJ2-1, with D tentatively TRBD1 (6 bases). The CDR3 is 16 residues long. Germline V gives CDR1 SEHNR, CDR2 FQNEAQ (reference sequence). Trimming pared 4 bases from V and 5 bases from J, leaving 18 bases between. The DNA of the CDR3 is TGTGCCAGCAGCTCCTACAGGGTAGGGTCAGACAATGAGCAGTTCTTC. It yields the protein CASSSYRVGSDNEQFF.

For the CDR3, the DNA is TGCGCCAGCAGCCAAGATCTTAGGTACGAGCAGTACTTC. This encodes CASSQDLRYEQYF. The chain is built from TRBV4-3 and TRBJ2-7, with D unresolved. V was pared by 0 bases and J by 4 bases, with 7 bases between. Germline CDR1 LGHNA, CDR2 YSLEER. The CDR3 length is 13 residues.

In this sample, this clonotype turned up a few times. The rearrangement joins TRBV3-1 to TRBJ1-6; D ambiguous. The CDR3 totals 16 residues. Germline CDR1 is LGHDT and CDR2 is YNNKEL (reference sequence). The ends were cut back, 3 bases at V and 0 bases at J, with 9 bases in the middle. CDR3 loop: CASSHGPSSYNSPLHF. DNA of the CDR3: TGTGCCAGCAGCCATGGCCCTAGCTCCTATAATTCACCCCTCCACTTT. Complete variable domain (other parts from reference TRBV3-1 and TRBJ1-6): DTAVSQTPKYLVTQMGNDKSIKCEQNLGHDTMYWYKQDSKKFLKIMFSYNNKELIINETVPNRFSPKSPDKAHLNLHINSLELGDSAVYFCASSHGPSSYNSPLHFGNGTRLTVT.

This clonotype was seen many times. The rearrangement joins TRBV4-1 to TRBJ2-1, with D perhaps TRBD2 (6 bases). V lost 0 bases, J lost 3 bases, and 12 bases lay in between. Germline-derived CDR1 and CDR2 are MGHRA and YSYEKL. The CDR3 consists of 16 residues. CDR3: CASSQEGLVFYNEQFF. The CDR3 DNA is TGCGCCAGCAGCCAAGAGGGACTCGTGTTCTACAATGAGCAGTTCTTC.

This clonotype was counted between two and nine times. The rearrangement links TRBV7-9 to TRBJ2-1, with D possibly called TRBD1 or TRBD2 (6 bases each). The CDR3 loop spans 15 amino acids. The germline V gene has CDR1 SEHNR and CDR2 FQNEAQ (reference sequence). V lost 6 bases and J 1 base, leaving 13 bases between the germline ends. The CDR3 sequence is CASSSRRGSYNEQFF. The CDR3 DNA reads TGTGCCAGCAGTTCCCGGAGGGGGTCCTACAATGAGCAGTTCTTC.

This clonotype has ten or more counts. V usage is TRBV10-3 and J usage is TRBJ2-7; D unclear. CDR3 length: 15 amino acids. Germline V gene lookup returns CDR1 ENHRY and CDR2 SYGVKD. V gave up 2 bases and J gave up 3 bases, with 14 bases separating them. In DNA, the CDR3 is TGTGCCATCAGTGAGCCCCAGTCCGGAGACTACGAGCAGTACTTC. Translation gives CAISEPQSGDYEQYF.

The chain employs TRBV14 and TRBJ2-7; D unresolved. This CDR3 has 17 residues. Germline V gene lookup returns CDR1 SGHDN and CDR2 FVKESK. V lost 0 bases to trimming and J lost 2 bases, with 17 bases between them. CDR3 sequence: CASSQDPTKTVTYEQYF. The CDR3 DNA is TGTGCCAGCAGCCAAGATCCAACCAAGACCGTCACCTACGAGCAGTACTTC. The whole variable domain, filled in from reference TRBV14 and TRBJ2-7, reads EAGVTQFPSHSVIEKGQTVTLRCDPISGHDNLYWYRRVMGKEIKFLLHFVKESKQDESGMPNNRFLAERTGGTYSTLKVQPAELEDSGVYFCASSQDPTKTVTYEQYFGPGTRLTVT.

This clonotype was seen a single time. The rearrangement joins TRBV5-6 to TRBJ2-7; D remains ambiguous. This CDR3 has 13 residues. Trimming took 5 bases from V and 2 from J, leaving 11 bases between them. From germline, CDR1 is SGHDT and CDR2 YYEEEE. The CDR3 DNA is TGTGCCAGCAGAATCGGAAGTGCCTACGAGCAGTACTTC. As protein: CASRIGSAYEQYF.

About this clonotype: A read error may be the cause here, since a much bigger clone is one base away. The J gene is TRBJ1-1, the V gene TRBV20-1, with D possibly being TRBD1 (5 bases). The germline CDR1 and CDR2 sequences are DFQATT and SNEGSKA (reference sequence). This CDR3 contains 14 residues. The CDR3 DNA follows: TGCCGTGCCCGGGACCTCCTTGGCGACACTGAAGCTTTCTTT. This codes for CRARDLLGDTEAFF.

This clonotype was seen more than once but under ten times. V and J are TRBV20-1 and TRBJ1-1; 10 bases align to TRBD1. The germline V gene encodes CDR1 DFQATT and CDR2 SNEGSKA (reference sequence). The junction had 6 bases not matched to a gene; V was cut back by 4 bases and J by 4 bases. The CDR3 is made up of 14 amino acids. The CDR3: CSATRQGAGTEAFF. The CDR3 bases are TGCAGTGCTACCCGACAGGGGGCGGGCACTGAAGCTTTCTTT.

This rearrangement joins TRBV7-3 to TRBJ1-2, with 8 bases lining up with TRBD1. This CDR3 comprises 13 residues. Germline lookup yields CDR1 SGHTA and CDR2 FQGTGA. The ends lost 2 bases at V and 4 bases at J; junction bases unmatched: 0. CDR3 DNA sequence: TGTGCCAGCAGCTTAGGACAGGGCTATGGCTACACCTTC. Translation gives CASSLGQGYGYTF.

In this sample, this clonotype turned up many times. The chain joins TRBV7-2 to TRBJ2-7; D is ambiguous. CDR1 SGHTA and CDR2 FQGNSA come from the germline V gene. V was trimmed by 4 bases and J by 4 bases, leaving 11 bases between them. This CDR3 has 13 residues. The CDR3 protein is CASSSDWAYEQYF. For the CDR3, the DNA is TGTGCCAGCAGCTCGGATTGGGCGTACGAGCAGTACTTC.

This clonotype was detected many times. An end of the junction does not agree with germline; a read error may underlie this. The rearrangement joins TRBV7-7 to TRBJ2-1; TRBD2 might be the D (5 bases). The CDR3 is made up of 17 amino acids. Germline V lookup: CDR1 SSHAT, CDR2 FNYEAQ (reference sequence). The CDR3 region is CASSLVCWQDSLNEQFF. The CDR3 DNA reads as TGTGCTAGCAGCTTAGTATGCTGGCAGGACTCTCTTAATGAGCAGTTCTTC.

This chain joins TRBV7-9 and TRBJ2-3; possible D gene TRBD2, 5 bases. V lost 5 bases, J lost 1 base, and 16 bases lay in between. The CDR3 contains 16 residues. Looked up from germline, CDR1 is SEHNR and CDR2 is FQNEAQ (reference sequence). The DNA of the CDR3 is TGTGCCAGCAGCAGCTTTGGGAGCGACCGCACAGATACGCAGTATTTT. As protein: CASSSFGSDRTDTQYF.

This clonotype was counted only a few times. The chain employs TRBV12-3 or TRBV12-4 and TRBJ2-1, with 11 bases lining up with TRBD2. V gave up 7 bases and J gave up 5 bases; unmatched junction bases: 4. The CDR3 is 14 residues long. The CDR3 region is CASKASGGNNEQFF. CDR3 bases: TGTGCCAGCAAAGCTAGCGGGGGGAACAATGAGCAGTTCTTC.

This clonotype was observed a handful of times. The chain has TRBV11-2 and TRBJ1-3; D possibly corresponds to TRBD1 (5 bases). The CDR3 runs 14 residues. Germline CDR1 and CDR2: SGHAT and FQNNGV. V was clipped by 1 base and J by 3 bases, with 7 bases between them. In nucleotides, the CDR3 is TGTGCCAGCAGCTTAGGAGACAGTGGAAACACCATATATTTT. Translating it yields CASSLGDSGNTIYF.

This clonotype was counted only a few times. The chain combines TRBV20-1 with TRBJ2-3, with D perhaps matching TRBD1 or TRBD2 (5 bases each). CDR1 is DFQATT and CDR2 is SNEGSKA in the germline V gene (reference sequence). Trimming left V 6 bases short and J 2 bases short, with 15 bases between. This CDR3 is built from 14 residues. Here the CDR3 reads CSARGARYTDTQYF. The CDR3 bases are TGCAGTGCACGAGGGGCCCGTTACACAGATACGCAGTATTTT.

This clonotype was detected a few times. The chain links TRBV5-1 to TRBJ2-7; 8 bases are shared with TRBD1. V lost 3 bases and J lost 5; bases outside the gene matches: 4. This CDR3 is 13 amino acids long. Per the germline V gene, CDR1 is SGHRS and CDR2 is YFSETQ. The CDR3, as DNA: TGCGCCAGCAGCTGGGAGGACAGGGACGAGCAGTACTTC. Translated: CASSWEDRDEQYF.

This clonotype occurred many times. The V and J genes are TRBV20-1 and TRBJ2-3; perhaps TRBD2 as D (5 bases). Trimming removed 0 bases from V and 1 base from J, with 11 bases in between. Germline V CDR1 and CDR2: DFQATT, SNEGSKA (reference sequence). The CDR3 contains 15 residues. In nucleotides, the CDR3 is TGCAGTGCTAGAGATGGGTCGGAGGGCACAGATACGCAGTATTTT. Residues: CSARDGSEGTDTQYF.

This clonotype was detected only a few times. This sequence joins TRBV4-1 and TRBJ1-1; D remains unclear. Germline-derived CDR1 and CDR2 are MGHRA and YSYEKL. V was pared by 1 base and J by 0 bases, with 9 bases between. The CDR3 spans 15 residues. The CDR3 DNA is TGCGCCAGCAGCCAAGGGCCGGGGATGAACACTGAAGCTTTCTTT. This sequence encodes CASSQGPGMNTEAFF.

J is TRBJ2-5 and V is TRBV4-1, with D possibly called TRBD1 or TRBD2 (5 bases each). The CDR3 runs to 16 residues. V lost 1 base and J lost 5, with 17 bases in between. CDR1 and CDR2 (germline): MGHRA, YSYEKL. CDR3 nucleotides: TGCGCCAGCAGCCAAGCCGGGACCGATCGATGGGAGACCCAGTACTTC. Translated: CASSQAGTDRWETQYF.

This clonotype was seen a few times. The chain recombines TRBV9 with TRBJ2-3; no clear D gene. V lost 0 bases and J lost 5, with 7 bases in between. The CDR3 has 13 amino acids. Germline loops: CDR1 SGDLS, CDR2 YYNGEE. The CDR3 DNA reads as TGTGCCAGCAGCGTAGGTGGCGTAGATACGCAGTATTTT. Its translation: CASSVGGVDTQYF.

This rearrangement joins TRBV10-3 to TRBJ2-7; maybe TRBD2 (6 bases). V was clipped by 5 bases and J by 0 bases, with 14 bases between them. This CDR3 comprises 15 residues. The V gene's germline CDR1 is ENHRY and CDR2 SYGVKD. The DNA of the CDR3 is TGTGCCATCAGTAGCCCGCGGGGACTCTCCTACGAGCAGTACTTC. The encoded protein is CAISSPRGLSYEQYF.

The CDR3 DNA is TGCGCCAGCAGCTTGGTTCGAGCGGGGAACTACAATGAGCAGTTCTTC. Amino acid sequence: CASSLVRAGNYNEQFF. The chain recombines TRBV5-1 with TRBJ2-1, with TRBD2 matching over 7 bases. The J segment lost 3 bases and the V segment lost 0 bases, leaving 6 bases of the junction unmatched. This CDR3 comprises 16 residues. From germline, CDR1 is SGHRS and CDR2 YFSETQ.